The T cell receptor (beta chain) described here comes from a study of blood T cell repertoires in COVID-19. This CDR3 has 14 residues. Germline V CDR1 and CDR2: SGHRS, YFSETQ. The ends were cut back, 0 bases at V and 1 base at J, with 7 bases in the middle. Under the authors' procedure: Estimated nucleated cell counts came from reference gene primer amplification. Using immunoSEQ multiplex PCR, the repertoire was profiled, and TCRdb retains in-frame clones only, with some absent. The DNA gave D and trimming, while V, J and clone size come from that table. Of about 240,000 clones listed, approximately 83% were seen once; the top ten hold roughly 10%. Notes on this clone: A clone one base away is much larger, so this may be a read error.

Material: peripheral blood. This clonotype was obtained from a woman aged 80 or older with acute or convalescent COVID-19. The rearrangement uses TRBV5-1 and TRBJ1-1, with TRBD1 as a possible D gene (5 bases). As DNA, the CDR3 is TGCGCCAGCAGCTTGGGGGGCGGGAACACTGAAGCTTTCTTT. Its translation is CASSLGGGNTEAFF.